A single TCR beta chain is shown here with its context. Its target is unknown. This entry belongs to a study of cytomegalovirus exposure and HLA in healthy donors. On the study more broadly: The 500 to 850 first-cohort repertoires and the 95 to 150 validation repertoires shared the same platform, a later analysis reported. Study-wide findings and caveats: Specificity of a few CMV-associated chains for CMV antigens was verified in vitro. TCR beta chains numbering 150 to 200 were designated cytomegalovirus-associated. First-cohort TCR clusters tended to co-occur in the 90 to 150 validation repertoires, a later analysis found.

Trimming cost V 2 bases and J 8 bases; bases outside gene matches: 9. The CDR3 sequence is 17 residues long. Germline V CDR1 and CDR2: SGHTA, FQGNSA. Assay: immunoSEQ multiplex PCR; the TCRdb copy retains only in-frame clones and omits some. The sample has about 110,000 clones; 90% to 96% are singletons. The sequenced sample consisted of PBMCs. The rearrangement links TRBV7-2 to TRBJ2-1; 13 bases line up with TRBD2. The origin of this receptor is a young woman in good health and CMV-seronegative. As DNA, the CDR3 is TGTGCCAGCAGCTTAAGGATGACTAGCGGGGGGAGTCATGAGCAGTTCTTC. Translating gives CASSLRMTSGGSHEQFF.